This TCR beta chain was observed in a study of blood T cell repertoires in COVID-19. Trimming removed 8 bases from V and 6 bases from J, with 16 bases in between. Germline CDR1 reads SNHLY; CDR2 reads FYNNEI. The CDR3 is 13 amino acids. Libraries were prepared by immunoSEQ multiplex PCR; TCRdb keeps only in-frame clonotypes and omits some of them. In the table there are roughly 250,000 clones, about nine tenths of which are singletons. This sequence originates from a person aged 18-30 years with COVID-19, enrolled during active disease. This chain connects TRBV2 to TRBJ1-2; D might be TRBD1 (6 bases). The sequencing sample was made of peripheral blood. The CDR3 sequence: CASLRGREDGYTF. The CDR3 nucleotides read TGTGCCAGCCTAAGGGGGAGGGAGGATGGCTACACCTTC.